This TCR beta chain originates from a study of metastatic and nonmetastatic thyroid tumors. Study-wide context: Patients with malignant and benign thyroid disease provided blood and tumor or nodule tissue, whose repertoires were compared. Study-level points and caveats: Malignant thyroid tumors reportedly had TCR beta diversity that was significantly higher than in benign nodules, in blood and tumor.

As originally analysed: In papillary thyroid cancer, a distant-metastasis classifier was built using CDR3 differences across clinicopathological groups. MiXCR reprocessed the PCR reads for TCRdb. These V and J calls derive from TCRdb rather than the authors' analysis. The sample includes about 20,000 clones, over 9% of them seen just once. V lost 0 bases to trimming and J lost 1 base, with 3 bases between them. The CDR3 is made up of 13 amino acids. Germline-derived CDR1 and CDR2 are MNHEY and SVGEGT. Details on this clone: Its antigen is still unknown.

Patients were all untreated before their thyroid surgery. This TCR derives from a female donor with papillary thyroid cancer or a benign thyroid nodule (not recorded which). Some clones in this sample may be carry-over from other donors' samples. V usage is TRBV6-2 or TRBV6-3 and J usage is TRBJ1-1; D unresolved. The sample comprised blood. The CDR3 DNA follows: TGTGCCAGCAGTTACTCCCAGAACACTGAAGCTTTCTTT. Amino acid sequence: CASSYSQNTEAFF.